Included here is one T cell receptor beta chain sequence, with context. What it binds is unknown. These data originate in a study of OX40 agonist ivuxolimab in advanced cancers. Study results and limitations: Low levels of normalized T-cell clonal expansion also appeared in some nonresponders.

CDR1 is SGHVS and CDR2 is FNYEAQ in the germline V gene. V lost 5 bases, J lost 3 bases, and 5 bases stayed unmatched. The CDR3 is 14 residues long. The repertoire was sequenced with immunoSEQ multiplex PCR; TCRdb's copy has only in-frame clones and lacks some. The sample includes around 70,000 clones, over 70% of them seen just once. The chain uses TRBV7-6 and TRBJ2-7; 9 positions match TRBD1. Material: CD4+ or CD8+ T cells sorted from blood, obtained in a trial of the OX40 agonist ivuxolimab. The origin of this receptor is an adult with an advanced solid tumor such as melanoma, head and neck, liver or kidney cancer. CDR3 bases: TGTGCCAGCAGCGCCCGACAGGGGGACTACGAGCAGTACTTC. It is translated as CASSARQGDYEQYF.